One sample yielded the 20 T cell receptor beta chains listed below, sequenced in a study of cytomegalovirus exposure and HLA in healthy donors. The primer mix had 60 Vbeta and 13 Jbeta primers. Repertoires were generated with immunoSEQ multiplex PCR, while TCRdb's copy carries only in-frame clones and drops some. The table shows hundreds of thousands of clones, with 78% occurring only once. The material sequenced was PBMCs. These receptors were obtained from a male donor in good health and CMV-seronegative.

The genes are TRBV29-1 and TRBJ1-1, with D perhaps matching TRBD1 (6 bases). V gave up 4 bases and J gave up 1 base, with 10 bases separating them. The CDR3 runs 13 residues. The germline CDR1 and CDR2 sequences are SQVTM and ANQGSEA. The CDR3 region is CSVAHRANTEAFF. DNA for the CDR3: TGCAGCGTTGCTCACAGGGCGAACACTGAAGCTTTCTTT.

The gene calls are TRBV27 and TRBJ2-7; D is unresolved. V was trimmed by 2 bases and J by 2 bases, leaving 13 bases between them. Germline V gene lookup returns CDR1 MNHEY and CDR2 SMNVEV (reference sequence). The CDR3 contains 15 residues. The CDR3 reads CASSLRKREPYEQYF. CDR3 in DNA: TGTGCCAGCAGTTTAAGAAAGCGTGAGCCCTACGAGCAGTACTTC.

The chain links TRBV11-2 to TRBJ1-4; TRBD1 matches 8 bases. CDR1 and CDR2 (germline): SGHAT, FQNNGV. The CDR3 contains 16 residues. The trim removed 3 bases at V and 2 bases at J, leaving 5 bases unmatched. The CDR3 sequence is CASSLDRDHTNEKLFF. CDR3 DNA sequence: TGTGCCAGCAGCTTGGACAGGGACCATACTAATGAAAAACTGTTTTTT.

This chain uses TRBV5-1 with TRBJ1-2; D might be TRBD1 (5 bases). The V gene's germline CDR1 is SGHRS and CDR2 YFSETQ. The V end was cut by 0 bases, the J end by 6 bases, with 12 bases between. This CDR3 spans 14 amino acids. The chain's CDR3 is CASSLGGGADGYTF. The CDR3 DNA follows: TGCGCCAGCAGCTTGGGAGGCGGGGCGGATGGCTACACCTTC.

The chain employs TRBV29-1 and TRBJ1-2; 7 positions agree with TRBD1. V shed 4 bases, J shed 8 bases, and the junction held 10 bases outside the gene matches. The CDR3 covers 13 residues. CDR1 and CDR2 (germline): SQVTM, ANQGSEA. As DNA, the CDR3 is TGCAGCGTTGCGGGACAGCCAGAGGGGGGCTACACCTTC. It yields the protein CSVAGQPEGGYTF.

The gene calls are TRBV12-5 and TRBJ2-1, with D possibly matching TRBD1 (5 bases). Germline loops: CDR1 LGHNT, CDR2 FRNRAP. V was clipped by 0 bases and J by 5 bases, with 14 bases between them. The CDR3 sequence is 16 residues long. CDR3 sequence: CASGLVVGVADNEQFF. The CDR3 region has the DNA TGTGCTAGTGGTTTGGTAGTAGGGGTAGCTGACAATGAGCAGTTCTTC.

The chain uses TRBV5-6 and TRBJ1-3; tentative D call: TRBD1 (5 bases). The germline V gene has CDR1 SGHDT and CDR2 YYEEEE. The V end was cut by 5 bases, the J end by 0 bases, with 15 bases between. The CDR3 spans 16 residues. Here the CDR3 DNA reads TGTGCCAGCAGTTATACAGGACGGAGCTCTGGAAACACCATATATTTT. Its protein product is CASSYTGRSSGNTIYF.

For this clone: One junction end disagrees with the germline gene, perhaps due to a read error. The chain carries TRBV7-9 and TRBJ2-5, with a weak D call TRBD2 (5 bases). Germline V gene sequence: CDR1 SEHNR, CDR2 FQNEAQ (reference sequence). The length of the CDR3 is 15 residues. The CDR3 bases are TGTTCCAGCAGCCCTGGACCGGGATACCAAGAGACCCAGTACTTC. Translation gives CSSSPGPGYQETQYF. Based on the CDR3 plus reference TRBV7-9 and TRBJ2-5, the full variable domain is DTGVSQNPRHKITKRGQNVTFRCDPISEHNRLYWYRQTLGQGPEFLTYFQNEAQLEKSRLLSDRFSAERPKGSFSTLEIQRTEQGDSAMYLCSSSPGPGYQETQYFGPGTRLLVL.

This clone was picked up a small number of times. A junction boundary mismatches the germline segment, possibly from a read error. The rearrangement links TRBV4-1 to TRBJ1-3, with D possibly being TRBD1 (6 bases). Germline lookup yields CDR1 MGHRA and CDR2 YSYEKL. The CDR3 spans 14 residues. Written as DNA, the CDR3 is TGCGCCAGCAGCCTGACGGAACAGGGAAGCACCATATATTTT. Its translation is CASSLTEQGSTIYF.

J is TRBJ1-2 and V is TRBV5-1, with a tentative D call TRBD1 (5 bases). Germline CDR1 reads SGHRS; CDR2 reads YFSETQ. The V gene lost 6 bases and the J gene lost 3 bases, with 12 bases spanning the gap. The CDR3 consists of 13 residues. The CDR3: CASTPGGDYGYTF. In nucleotides, the CDR3 is TGCGCCAGCACCCCTGGAGGGGACTATGGCTACACCTTC.

CDR3 loop: CASSVSEGQGAPNEKLFF. For the CDR3, the DNA is TGTGCCAGCAGCGTGTCTGAAGGACAGGGGGCGCCTAATGAAAAACTGTTTTTT. J is TRBJ1-4 and V is TRBV9; 11 bases fit TRBD1. The J segment lost 3 bases and the V segment lost 2 bases, leaving 9 bases of the junction unmatched. This CDR3 has 18 residues. The V gene's germline CDR1 is SGDLS and CDR2 YYNGEE.

This chain uses TRBV2 with TRBJ2-5; 8 positions match TRBD1. There are 14 residues in the CDR3. From germline, CDR1 is SNHLY and CDR2 FYNNEI. The junction had 11 bases not matched to a gene; V was cut back by 6 bases and J by 8 bases. CDR3 nucleotide sequence: TGTGCCAGCAGCGCACAGGGGGTTAGGGGTACCCAGTACTTC. It encodes CASSAQGVRGTQYF.

As DNA, the CDR3 is TGTGCCAGCAGCCACCGACAGGATGAAAAACTGTTTTTT. The encoded protein is CASSHRQDEKLFF. The chain couples TRBV5-4 to TRBJ1-4, with D possibly TRBD1 on 6 matching bases. Trimming shortened V by 4 bases and J by 6 bases, and 10 bases separated the two germline ends. This CDR3 spans 13 amino acids. Germline assignment: CDR1 SGHNT and CDR2 YYREEE (reference sequence).

The rearrangement links TRBV2 to TRBJ2-5; TRBD2 matches at 11 bases. The germline V gene encodes CDR1 SNHLY and CDR2 FYNNEI. The CDR3 sequence is 15 residues long. V dropped 6 bases and J dropped 2; count of bases not matched to a gene: 5. CDR3 in DNA: TGTGCCAGCAGGATAGCGGGAGGGGTACAAGAGACCCAGTACTTC. As protein: CASRIAGGVQETQYF. Full variable domain (outside the CDR3, taken from reference TRBV2 and TRBJ2-5): EPEVTQTPSHQVTQMGQEVILRCVPISNHLYFYWYRQILGQKVEFLVSFYNNEISEKSEIFDDQFSVERPDGSNFTLKIRSTKLEDSAMYFCASRIAGGVQETQYFGPGTRLLVL.

This chain links TRBV10-3 with TRBJ2-7; 11 bases align to TRBD1. Looked up from germline, CDR1 is ENHRY and CDR2 is SYGVKD. This CDR3 spans 14 amino acids. The V segment lost 0 bases and the J segment 6 bases; nucleotides outside the gene matches: 1. The CDR3 DNA sequence: TGTGCCATCAGTGAGTCCGGGACAGGGGGCGAGCAGTACTTC. This translates into CAISESGTGGEQYF.

The J gene is TRBJ2-7, the V gene TRBV23-1; 7 bases map to TRBD1. TRBV23-1 is annotated as an ORF whose role is uncertain. This CDR3 has 15 amino acids. With 0 bases clipped from V and 5 bases from J, the junction kept 7 bases outside the gene matches. CDR3 residues: CASSQSPGTVHEQYF. Written as DNA, the CDR3 is TGCGCCAGCAGTCAATCACCGGGGACAGTCCACGAGCAGTACTTC.

The chain joins TRBV28 to TRBJ1-2; D might be TRBD1 (5 bases). V lost 8 bases to trimming and J lost 5 bases, with 12 bases between them. CDR1 is MDHEN, CDR2 SYDVKM, per germline. CDR3 length: 12 amino acids. For the CDR3, the DNA is TGTGCCAGCGGGTGGGGGGATTATGGCTACACCTTC. This codes for CASGWGDYGYTF.

The rearrangement joins TRBV6-1 to TRBJ1-1, with D possibly TRBD1 on 6 matching bases. The germline gives CDR1 MNHNS, CDR2 SASEGT. There are 15 residues in the CDR3. Trimming shortened V by 7 bases and J by 0 bases, and 15 bases separated the two germline ends. CDR3 residues: CASMIQGKVNTEAFF. CDR3 coding DNA: TGTGCCAGCATGATACAGGGTAAGGTGAACACTGAAGCTTTCTTT.

This clone was recorded a few times. The gene calls are TRBV18 and TRBJ1-2, with TRBD1 matching 8 bases. Germline CDR1 and CDR2: KGHSH and LQKENI. V lost 1 base to trimming and J lost 7 bases; unmatched junction nucleotides: 2. The CDR3 sequence is 13 residues long. The CDR3 nucleotides read TGTGCCAGCTCACCACTCGACAGGGGTGGCTACACCTTC. This sequence encodes CASSPLDRGGYTF.

This clone came up once. The chain couples TRBV5-1 to TRBJ2-7, with D possibly being TRBD1 or TRBD2 (5 bases each). The length of the CDR3 is 14 residues. Trimming pared 4 bases from V and 0 bases from J, leaving 11 bases between. Germline loops: CDR1 SGHRS, CDR2 YFSETQ. CDR3 in amino acids: CASSVGRSSYEQYF. For the CDR3, the DNA is TGCGCCAGCAGCGTGGGACGGAGCTCCTACGAGCAGTACTTC. Drawing the rest from reference TRBV5-1 and TRBJ2-7, the complete variable domain is KAGVTQTPRYLIKTRGQQVTLSCSPISGHRSVSWYQQTPGQGLQFLFEYFSETQRNKGNFPGRFSGRQFSNSRSEMNVSTLELGDSALYLCASSVGRSSYEQYFGPGTRLTVT.